This T cell receptor beta chain was observed in a study of blood T cell repertoires in COVID-19. Across the whole study: PBMCs, B-cell-depleted T cells, or T cells were the source of the cDNA or gDNA that made up the material.

Authors' data handling: Using reference gene primer amplification, nucleated cell counts were estimated. Assay: immunoSEQ multiplex PCR; the TCRdb copy retains only in-frame clones and omits some. V and J calls and clone size are copied from that table; D and trimming were computed from the DNA. The sample carries just over 150,000 clones, approximately 79% recorded once. Patients of the Seattle cohort, enrolled during active infection, were followed longitudinally. Turning to this clone: Other DNA sequences in the sample encode the same CDR3.

V lost 3 bases and J 0 bases, leaving 6 bases between the germline ends. The CDR3 is made up of 14 amino acids. CDR1 and CDR2 (germline): MGHRA, YSYEKL. Sequencing input: peripheral blood. The origin of this receptor is a woman between 40 and 55 years old with COVID-19, enrolled during active disease. The chain has TRBV4-1 and TRBJ1-3; D may be TRBD1 (6 bases). DNA of the CDR3: TGCGCCAGCAGCCAGACAGGCTCTGGAAACACCATATATTTT. This sequence encodes CASSQTGSGNTIYF.